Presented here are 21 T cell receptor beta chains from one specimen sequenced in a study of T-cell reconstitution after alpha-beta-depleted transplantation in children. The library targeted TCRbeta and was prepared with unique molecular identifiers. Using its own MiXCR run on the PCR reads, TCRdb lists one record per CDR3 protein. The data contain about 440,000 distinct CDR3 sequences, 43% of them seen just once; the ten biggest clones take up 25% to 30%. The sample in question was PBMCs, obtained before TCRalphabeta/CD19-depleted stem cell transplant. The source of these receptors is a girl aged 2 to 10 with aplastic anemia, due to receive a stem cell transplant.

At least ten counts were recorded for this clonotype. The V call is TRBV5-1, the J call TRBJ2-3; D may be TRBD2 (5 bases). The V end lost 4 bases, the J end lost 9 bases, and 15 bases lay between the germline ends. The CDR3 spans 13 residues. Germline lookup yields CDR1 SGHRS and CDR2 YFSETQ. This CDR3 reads CASSLQDSGTQYF. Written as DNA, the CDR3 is TGCGCCAGCAGCCTCCAGGACTCCGGAACGCAGTATTTT.

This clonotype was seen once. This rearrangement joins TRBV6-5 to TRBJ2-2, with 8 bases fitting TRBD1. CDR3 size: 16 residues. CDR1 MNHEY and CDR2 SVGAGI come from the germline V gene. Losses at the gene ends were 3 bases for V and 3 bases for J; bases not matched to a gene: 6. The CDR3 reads CASSYIPTGDTGELFF. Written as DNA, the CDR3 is TGTGCCAGCAGTTATATCCCGACAGGGGACACCGGGGAGCTGTTTTTT.

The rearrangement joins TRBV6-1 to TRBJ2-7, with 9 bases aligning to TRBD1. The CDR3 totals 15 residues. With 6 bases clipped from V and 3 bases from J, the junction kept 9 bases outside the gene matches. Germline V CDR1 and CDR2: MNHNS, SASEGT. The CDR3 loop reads CASRGVGDRDYEQYF. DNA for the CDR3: TGTGCCAGCAGGGGTGTGGGGGACAGGGACTACGAGCAGTACTTC.

The CDR3: CASSGQGTGQETQYF. CDR3 nucleotides: TGTGCCAGCAGCGGACAAGGGACAGGGCAAGAGACCCAGTACTTC. This sequence joins TRBV7-9 and TRBJ2-5, with 9 positions matching TRBD1. The CDR3 spans 15 residues. Per germline, CDR1 SEHNR and CDR2 FQNEAQ (reference sequence). Trimming cost V 5 bases and J 2 bases; bases outside gene matches: 6.

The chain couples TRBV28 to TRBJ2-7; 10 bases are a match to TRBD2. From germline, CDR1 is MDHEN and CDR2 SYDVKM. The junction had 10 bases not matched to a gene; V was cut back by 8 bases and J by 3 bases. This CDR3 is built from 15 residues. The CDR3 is CASERTSGDLYEQYF. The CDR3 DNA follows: TGTGCCAGCGAAAGGACTAGCGGAGATCTCTACGAGCAGTACTTC.

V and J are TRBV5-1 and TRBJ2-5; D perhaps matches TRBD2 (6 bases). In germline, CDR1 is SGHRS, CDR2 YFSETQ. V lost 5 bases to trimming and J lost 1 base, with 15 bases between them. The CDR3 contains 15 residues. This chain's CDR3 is CASRGGGAVQETQYF. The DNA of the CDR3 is TGCGCCAGCAGAGGAGGAGGGGCGGTCCAAGAGACCCAGTACTTC.

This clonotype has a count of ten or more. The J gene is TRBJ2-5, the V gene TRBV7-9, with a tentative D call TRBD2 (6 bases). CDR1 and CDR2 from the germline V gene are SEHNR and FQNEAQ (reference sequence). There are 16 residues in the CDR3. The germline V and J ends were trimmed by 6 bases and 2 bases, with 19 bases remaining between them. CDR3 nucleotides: TGTGCCAGCAGTCCTGTTCGGGACTGGGATCAAGAGACCCAGTACTTC. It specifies CASSPVRDWDQETQYF. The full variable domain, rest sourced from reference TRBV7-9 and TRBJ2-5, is DTGVSQNPRHKITKRGQNVTFRCDPISEHNRLYWYRQTLGQGPEFLTYFQNEAQLEKSRLLSDRFSAERPKGSFSTLEIQRTEQGDSAMYLCASSPVRDWDQETQYFGPGTRLLVL.

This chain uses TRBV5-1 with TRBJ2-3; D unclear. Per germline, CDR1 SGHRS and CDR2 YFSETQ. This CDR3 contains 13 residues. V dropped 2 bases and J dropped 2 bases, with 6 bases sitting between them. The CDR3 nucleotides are TGCGCCAGCAGCTTACAGTACACAGATACGCAGTATTTT. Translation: CASSLQYTDTQYF.

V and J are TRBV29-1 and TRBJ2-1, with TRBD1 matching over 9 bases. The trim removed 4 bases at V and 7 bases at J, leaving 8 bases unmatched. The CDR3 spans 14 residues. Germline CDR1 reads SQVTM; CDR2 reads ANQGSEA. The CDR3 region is CSVVPGTGNNEQFF. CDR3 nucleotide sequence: TGCAGCGTTGTTCCCGGGACAGGGAATAATGAGCAGTTCTTC.

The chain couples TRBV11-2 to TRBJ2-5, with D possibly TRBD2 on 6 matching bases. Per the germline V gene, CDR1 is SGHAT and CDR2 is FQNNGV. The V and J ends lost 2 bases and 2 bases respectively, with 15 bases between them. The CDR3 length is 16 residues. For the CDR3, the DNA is TGTGCCAGCAGCTTAATCTATGCGACTAGGCAAGAGACCCAGTACTTC. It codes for CASSLIYATRQETQYF.

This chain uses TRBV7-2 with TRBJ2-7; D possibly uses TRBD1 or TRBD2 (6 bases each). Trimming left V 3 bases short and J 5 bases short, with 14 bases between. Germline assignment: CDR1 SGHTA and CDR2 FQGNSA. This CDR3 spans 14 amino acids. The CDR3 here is CASSFWGAYDEQYF. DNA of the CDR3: TGTGCCAGCAGCTTTTGGGGGGCGTACGACGAGCAGTACTTC.

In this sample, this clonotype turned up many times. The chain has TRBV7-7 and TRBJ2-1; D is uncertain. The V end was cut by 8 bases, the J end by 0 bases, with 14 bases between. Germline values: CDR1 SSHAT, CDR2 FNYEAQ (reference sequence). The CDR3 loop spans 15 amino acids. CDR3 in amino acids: CASALDLFSYNEQFF. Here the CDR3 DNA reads TGTGCCAGCGCCTTAGACTTGTTCTCCTACAATGAGCAGTTCTTC.

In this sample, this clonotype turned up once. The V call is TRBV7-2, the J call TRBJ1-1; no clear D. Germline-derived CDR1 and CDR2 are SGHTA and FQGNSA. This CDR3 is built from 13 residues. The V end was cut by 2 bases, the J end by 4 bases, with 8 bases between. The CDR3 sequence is CASSLTEGTEAFF. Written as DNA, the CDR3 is TGTGCCAGCAGCTTAACGGAGGGCACTGAAGCTTTCTTT.

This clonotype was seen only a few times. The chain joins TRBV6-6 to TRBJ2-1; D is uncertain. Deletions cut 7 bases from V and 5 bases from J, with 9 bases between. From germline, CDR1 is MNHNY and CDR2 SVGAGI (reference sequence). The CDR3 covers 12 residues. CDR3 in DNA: TGTGCCAGCAAGGTCCAGGACAATGAGCAGTTCTTC. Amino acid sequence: CASKVQDNEQFF.

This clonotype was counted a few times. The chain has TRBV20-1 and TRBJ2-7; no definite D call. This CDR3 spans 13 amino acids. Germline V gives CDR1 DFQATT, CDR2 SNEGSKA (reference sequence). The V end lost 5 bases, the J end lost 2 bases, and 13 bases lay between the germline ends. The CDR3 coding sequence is TGCAGTGCTGCGTTCGCGCCCACCTACGAGCAGTACTTC. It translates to CSAAFAPTYEQYF.

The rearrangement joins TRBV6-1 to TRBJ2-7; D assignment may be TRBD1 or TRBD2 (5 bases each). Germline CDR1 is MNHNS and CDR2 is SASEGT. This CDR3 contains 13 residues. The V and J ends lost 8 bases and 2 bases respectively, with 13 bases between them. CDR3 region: CASVRDGTYEQYF. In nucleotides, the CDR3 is TGTGCCAGCGTCCGGGACGGGACCTACGAGCAGTACTTC.

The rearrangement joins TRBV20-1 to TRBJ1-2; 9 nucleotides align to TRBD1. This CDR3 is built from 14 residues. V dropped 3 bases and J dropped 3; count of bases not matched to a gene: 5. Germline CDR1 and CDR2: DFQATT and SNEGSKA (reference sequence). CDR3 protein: CSARRDREDYGYTF. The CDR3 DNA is TGCAGTGCTAGGCGGGACAGGGAGGACTATGGCTACACCTTC.

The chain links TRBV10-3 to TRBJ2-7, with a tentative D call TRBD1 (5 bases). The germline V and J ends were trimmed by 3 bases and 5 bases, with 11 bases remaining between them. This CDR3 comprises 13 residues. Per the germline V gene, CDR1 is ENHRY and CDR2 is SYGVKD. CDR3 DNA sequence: TGTGCCATCAGTGAAAGGGGAATCCACGAGCAGTACTTC. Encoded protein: CAISERGIHEQYF.

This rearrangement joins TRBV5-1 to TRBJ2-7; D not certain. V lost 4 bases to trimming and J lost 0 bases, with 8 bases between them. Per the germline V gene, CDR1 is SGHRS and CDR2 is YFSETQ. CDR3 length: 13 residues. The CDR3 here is CASSGRSSYEQYF. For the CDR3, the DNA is TGCGCCAGCAGCGGCAGGAGCTCCTACGAGCAGTACTTC.

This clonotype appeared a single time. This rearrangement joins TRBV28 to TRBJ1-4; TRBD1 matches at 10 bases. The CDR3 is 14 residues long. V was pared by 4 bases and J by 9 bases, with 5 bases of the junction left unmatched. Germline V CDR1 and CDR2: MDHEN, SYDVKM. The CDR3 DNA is TGTGCCAGCAGTTCGGGACAGGGGCGGCAAAAACTGTTTTTT. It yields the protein CASSSGQGRQKLFF.

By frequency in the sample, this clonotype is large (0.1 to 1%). The CDR3 spells CASSGTLNTGELFF. In nucleotides, the CDR3 is TGTGCCAGCAGCGGGACACTCAACACCGGGGAGCTGTTTTTT. This chain links TRBV5-6 with TRBJ2-2; TRBD1 is a possible D gene (6 bases). Trimming took 4 bases from V and 2 from J, leaving 9 bases between them. This CDR3 contains 14 residues. CDR1 and CDR2 from the germline V gene are SGHDT and YYEEEE.